This T cell receptor beta chain was sequenced during a study of identical twins' blood T cells. The overall study: About six alpha and about 6 beta libraries together yielded 54 million or so reads.

Per germline, CDR1 SGHAT and CDR2 FQNNGV. Trimming removed 1 base at V and 6 bases at J, with 11 bases between. This CDR3 contains 14 residues. Points on this clonotype: The antigen is undetermined.

Study-wide points: Twins reportedly had markedly more similar V usage than unrelated donors, even among out-of-frame TCRbeta clonotypes.

TCRdb called the 5' RACE reads again in MiXCR, with one record for every CDR3 protein. Of about 370,000 distinct CDR3 sequences listed, over 25% are singletons. This clonotype was obtained from a woman aged 18 to 55 in good health. Sequences were obtained from PBMCs. This rearrangement joins TRBV11-2 to TRBJ2-3; the D is unclear. CDR3 in DNA: TGTGCCAGCAGCTTAGCGGCCGGTCGCGATACGCAGTATTTT. Translated, it gives CASSLAAGRDTQYF.